The 20 T cell receptor beta chains given below trace back to one sample, sequenced in a study of T-cell reconstitution after alpha-beta-depleted transplantation in children. Preparation of the TCRbeta library used unique molecular identifiers. TCRdb itself ran the PCR reads through MiXCR, one entry per CDR3 protein. The sample shows about 510,000 distinct CDR3 sequences, roughly 11% of them seen only once. The source material was PBMCs, mostly from graft donor cells, sampled 180 days after TCRalphabeta/CD19-depleted stem cell transplant. The receptor source for this set is a female patient aged 2 to 10 who had a stem cell transplant for aplastic anemia, so the T cells may come from the graft donor.

The V and J genes are TRBV20-1 and TRBJ2-1; 10 positions agree with TRBD2. After removal of 0 bases from V and 5 bases from J, the junction contained 4 bases not matched to a gene. CDR1 is DFQATT and CDR2 is SNEGSKA in the germline V gene (reference sequence). The CDR3 has 15 residues. The chain's CDR3 is CSARDVGLADNEQFF. The DNA of the CDR3 is TGCAGTGCTAGAGATGTCGGACTAGCGGACAATGAGCAGTTCTTC.

This clonotype was counted only a few times. V usage is TRBV28 and J usage is TRBJ1-5; D is undetermined. The CDR3 contains 17 residues. From germline, CDR1 is MDHEN and CDR2 SYDVKM. V shed 3 bases and J shed 0 bases, with 15 bases lying between them. In DNA, the CDR3 is TGTGCCAGCAGTTTTTATCATCCTACCTATAGCAATCAGCCCCAGCATTTT. Translating it yields CASSFYHPTYSNQPQHF.

This rearrangement joins TRBV29-1 to TRBJ2-1; maybe TRBD1 (6 bases). The V end lost 4 bases, the J end lost 3 bases, and 10 bases lay between the germline ends. The CDR3 is made up of 13 amino acids. Germline assignment: CDR1 SQVTM and CDR2 ANQGSEA. The CDR3, as DNA: TGCAGCGTTGTAGGGACATACTACAATGAGCAGTTCTTC. The encoded protein is CSVVGTYYNEQFF.

The rearrangement joins TRBV24-1 to TRBJ2-3; unclear D gene. This CDR3 has 16 amino acids. Germline CDR1 KGHDR, CDR2 SFDVKD. Trimming took 4 bases from V and 2 from J, leaving 15 bases between them. The chain's CDR3 is CATSDPGRIDTDTQYF. The CDR3 DNA sequence: TGTGCCACCAGTGACCCTGGACGGATCGACACAGATACGCAGTATTTT.

This chain joins TRBV6-1 and TRBJ2-7; perhaps D is TRBD1 or TRBD2 (5 bases each). Per germline, CDR1 MNHNS and CDR2 SASEGT. V lost 0 bases to trimming and J lost 3 bases, with 9 bases between them. The CDR3 runs to 14 residues. The CDR3 DNA reads as TGTGCCAGCAGTGAAGCCGGGACCCACTACGAGCAGTACTTC. This sequence encodes CASSEAGTHYEQYF.

This rearrangement joins TRBV7-2 to TRBJ2-4; 11 bases agree with TRBD2. Germline trimming cut 2 bases from V and 2 bases from J; bases unmatched to any gene: 5. The CDR3 is 17 amino acids. Germline values: CDR1 SGHTA, CDR2 FQGNSA. The CDR3 sequence: CASSLPGLADTKNIQYF. The CDR3 coding sequence is TGTGCCAGCAGCTTACCGGGACTAGCGGATACCAAAAACATTCAGTACTTC.

This clonotype was counted at least ten times. The chain joins TRBV20-1 to TRBJ1-6; D is possibly TRBD1 (5 bases). The CDR3 totals 15 residues. The ends were cut back, 7 bases at V and 7 bases at J, with 20 bases in the middle. The germline CDR1 and CDR2 sequences are DFQATT and SNEGSKA (reference sequence). This CDR3 is CSVTRGTVRNSPLHF. CDR3 nucleotides: TGCAGTGTCACGCGCGGGACCGTTCGGAATTCACCCCTCCACTTT.

The table lists this clonotype with a few counts. CDR3 sequence (DNA): TGTGCCAGCAGTTTAAGGAGGCAGGGAGCTGAAGCTTTCTTT. Protein product: CASSLRRQGAEAFF. The chain couples TRBV27 to TRBJ1-1; tentative D call: TRBD1 (5 bases). This CDR3 contains 14 residues. Germline-derived CDR1 and CDR2 are MNHEY and SMNVEV (reference sequence). Trimming took 2 bases from V and 6 from J, leaving 13 bases between them.

Many counts were recorded for this clonotype. The genes are TRBV12-3 or TRBV12-4 and TRBJ1-2; no definite D call. V lost 1 base and J 4 bases, leaving 10 bases between the germline ends. CDR3 length equals 14 residues. CDR3 amino acids: CASSLVPSGYGYTF. CDR3 coding DNA: TGTGCCAGCAGTTTAGTACCCAGTGGCTATGGCTACACCTTC.

The table lists this clonotype with a few counts. V and J are TRBV4-3 and TRBJ1-1, with 8 bases fitting TRBD1. V lost 0 bases and J lost 4; bases outside the gene matches: 4. CDR1 is LGHNA and CDR2 is YSLEER in the germline V gene. The CDR3 totals 15 residues. The CDR3 DNA is TGCGCCAGCAGCCAAGATAGTGACAGGGGCACTGAAGCTTTCTTT. It is translated as CASSQDSDRGTEAFF.

This clonotype was seen a few times. This chain links TRBV11-2 with TRBJ2-1; 12 bases map to TRBD2. The CDR3 contains 19 residues. Germline V gene sequence: CDR1 SGHAT, CDR2 FQNNGV. The V segment lost 5 bases and the J segment 4 bases; nucleotides outside the gene matches: 15. CDR3 DNA: TGTGCCAGCAGCAGATCTCTAGCGGGAGGGCCCTCGGTGTACAATGAGCAGTTCTTC. Protein product: CASSRSLAGGPSVYNEQFF.

The V and J genes are TRBV5-1 and TRBJ2-2; no clear D. V was cut by 2 bases and J by 2 bases, with 10 bases left in between. This CDR3 region has 15 residues. Germline V gene data show CDR1 as SGHRS and CDR2 as YFSETQ. The CDR3 sequence is CASSLPTVNTGELFF. CDR3 bases: TGCGCCAGCAGCTTACCGACTGTCAACACCGGGGAGCTGTTTTTT.

This clonotype was recorded many times. V is TRBV12-3 or TRBV12-4 and J is TRBJ2-1, with 8 bases fitting TRBD2. J gave up 1 base and V 1 base, and 6 bases lay outside the gene matches. The CDR3 runs 17 residues. CDR3 DNA sequence: TGTGCCAGCAGTTTAGAGTATACTAGCGGATCCTACAATGAGCAGTTCTTC. It specifies CASSLEYTSGSYNEQFF.

The chain recombines TRBV6-5 with TRBJ2-1; 9 positions agree with TRBD1. Germline V gene lookup returns CDR1 MNHEY and CDR2 SVGAGI. The junction had 9 bases not matched to a gene; V was cut back by 4 bases and J by 8 bases. This CDR3 is 15 amino acids long. CDR3 loop: CASSFSGQGSHEQFF. As DNA, the CDR3 is TGTGCCAGCAGTTTCTCTGGACAGGGGTCCCATGAGCAGTTCTTC.

The chain couples TRBV7-2 to TRBJ2-3, with 13 nucleotides matching TRBD2. With V trimmed by 5 bases and J by 2 bases, 7 bases remained unmatched. The CDR3 spans 17 residues. The germline CDR1 and CDR2 sequences are SGHTA and FQGNSA. CDR3 DNA: TGTGCCAGCAGCCCGCGAGGGACTAGCGGGACCACAGATACGCAGTATTTT. As protein: CASSPRGTSGTTDTQYF.

CDR3 sequence (DNA): TGCGCCAGCAGCTTGGACAGGCTAAGGACAGGGCTCGACAATGAGCAGTTCTTC. Translating gives CASSLDRLRTGLDNEQFF. The chain links TRBV5-1 to TRBJ2-1, with 8 bases lining up with TRBD1. The CDR3 loop spans 18 amino acids. Per the germline V gene, CDR1 is SGHRS and CDR2 is YFSETQ. Trimming cost V 0 bases and J 5 bases; bases outside gene matches: 13. Looking up the rest from reference TRBV5-1 and TRBJ2-1 gives the full variable domain: KAGVTQTPRYLIKTRGQQVTLSCSPISGHRSVSWYQQTPGQGLQFLFEYFSETQRNKGNFPGRFSGRQFSNSRSEMNVSTLELGDSALYLCASSLDRLRTGLDNEQFFGPGTRLTVL.

CDR3: CASSLRTSGSLTQETQYF. CDR3 DNA: TGTGCCAGTAGTCTCCGGACTAGCGGGAGTTTGACTCAAGAGACCCAGTACTTC. This chain joins TRBV19 and TRBJ2-5, with 13 bases matching TRBD2. J lost 2 bases, V lost 5 bases, and 11 bases had no gene match. The germline V gene encodes CDR1 LNHDA and CDR2 SQIVND (reference sequence). This CDR3 contains 18 residues.

This clonotype has only a few counts. This chain joins TRBV28 and TRBJ1-1; 7 nucleotides line up with TRBD1. Germline CDR1 is MDHEN and CDR2 is SYDVKM. This CDR3 is built from 13 residues. V dropped 10 bases and J dropped 1; count of bases not matched to a gene: 6. CDR3 amino acids: CATQDRKNTEAFF. CDR3 sequence (DNA): TGTGCCACCCAGGACAGGAAGAACACTGAAGCTTTCTTT.

Only a few counts were recorded for this clonotype. This chain connects TRBV5-5 to TRBJ1-4; 8 bases are a match to TRBD1. Germline CDR1 and CDR2: SGHKS and YYEKEE (reference sequence). Trimming took 4 bases from V and 7 from J; bases not matched to a gene: 9. The CDR3 has 15 amino acids. Here the CDR3 DNA reads TGTGCCAGCAGCGTAACCCAGGGGGCTGGTGAAAAACTGTTTTTT. It codes for CASSVTQGAGEKLFF.

This clonotype came up a few times. The J gene is TRBJ2-5, the V gene TRBV20-1, with 7 bases aligning to TRBD1. The CDR3 runs 14 residues. The germline V gene encodes CDR1 DFQATT and CDR2 SNEGSKA (reference sequence). After removal of 4 bases from V and 5 bases from J, the junction contained 10 bases not matched to a gene. Written as DNA, the CDR3 is TGCAGTGCTAAAAGGACAGGCCCCGGGGAGACCCAGTACTTC. It codes for CSAKRTGPGETQYF.